Following are 19 T cell receptor beta chains from one sample sequenced in a study of cytomegalovirus exposure and HLA in healthy donors (dated by TCRdb to 2016 to 2017). The library was produced with the immunoSEQ multiplex PCR assay. For the multiplex PCR, a mixture combining 60 forward primers for TCR Vbeta segments and 13 reverse primers for TCR Jbeta segments was used. TCRdb stores this immuneACCESS table with in-frame sequences only. Part of the clones is absent; in the studies checked, under half of the shortfall reflects unresolved V genes, and no reason is known for the rest. The sample yields approximately 200,000 clones; about 80% were counted once. Approximately 2% of the sample is taken by the ten largest. Sequenced: PBMCs. Source of these receptors: a woman under 30 in good health and CMV-seropositive.

Only one count was recorded for this clone. This rearrangement joins TRBV5-8 to TRBJ2-1; D may be TRBD2 (6 bases). Germline V CDR1 and CDR2: SGHTS, YDEGEE. The length of the CDR3 is 14 residues. V shed 2 bases and J shed 3 bases, with 9 bases lying between them. In DNA form, the CDR3 reads TGTGCCAGCAGCTTAAAGGACTACTACAATGAGCAGTTCTTC. It specifies CASSLKDYYNEQFF.

This sequence joins TRBV27 and TRBJ2-1; D ambiguous. Germline lookup yields CDR1 MNHEY and CDR2 SMNVEV (reference sequence). V was trimmed by 6 bases and J by 0 bases, leaving 6 bases between them. This CDR3 has 13 residues. Here the CDR3 reads CASSPRSYNEQFF. CDR3 nucleotide sequence: TGTGCCAGCAGCCCTCGCTCCTACAATGAGCAGTTCTTC.

A remark on this clone: Other nucleotide sequences in the sample specify the same CDR3. This sequence joins TRBV4-1 and TRBJ2-2, with D possibly TRBD2 on 6 matching bases. Trimming stripped 6 bases from V and 7 bases from J, with 15 bases between. CDR3 length: 14 residues. Germline loops: CDR1 MGHRA, CDR2 YSYEKL. The chain's CDR3 is CASSPRLVVGELFF. CDR3 sequence (DNA): TGCGCCAGCAGTCCCAGACTAGTTGTCGGGGAGCTGTTTTTT.

This chain links TRBV5-4 with TRBJ2-5, with 8 bases lining up with TRBD2. J was trimmed by 3 bases and V by 1 base; bases with no gene match: 11. The CDR3 has 17 amino acids. In germline, CDR1 is SGHNT, CDR2 YYREEE (reference sequence). The CDR3 DNA reads TGTGCCAGCAGCTTGACGGGGGGGACCAGGAATAAAGAGACCCAGTACTTC. Its protein product is CASSLTGGTRNKETQYF.

The chain uses TRBV11-2 and TRBJ1-1, with a tentative D call TRBD1 (6 bases). CDR3 size: 13 residues. The germline V gene has CDR1 SGHAT and CDR2 FQNNGV. V shed 5 bases and J shed 14 bases, with 21 bases lying between them. The CDR3 sequence: CASSLTGGYEVFF. The CDR3, as DNA: TGTGCCAGCAGCCTGACAGGAGGATATGAAGTCTTCTTT.

V usage is TRBV4-1 and J usage is TRBJ2-1; D gene unclear. The ends were cut back, 1 base at V and 6 bases at J, with 7 bases in the middle. CDR3 length equals 13 residues. The germline CDR1 and CDR2 sequences are MGHRA and YSYEKL. This CDR3 is CASSQVWANEQFF. DNA for the CDR3: TGCGCCAGCAGCCAAGTTTGGGCCAATGAGCAGTTCTTC.

The chain joins TRBV14 to TRBJ2-1; TRBD1 agrees at 7 bases. Trimming at V came to 2 bases and at J to 6 bases, leaving 10 bases not matched to a gene. The CDR3 is 16 residues long. Germline V gives CDR1 SGHDN, CDR2 FVKESK. The CDR3, as DNA: TGTGCCAGCAGCCAAACTGGGGTTTCAGGGGGCAATGAGCAGTTCTTC. The encoded protein is CASSQTGVSGGNEQFF. The whole variable domain, filled in from reference TRBV14 and TRBJ2-1, reads EAGVTQFPSHSVIEKGQTVTLRCDPISGHDNLYWYRRVMGKEIKFLLHFVKESKQDESGMPNNRFLAERTGGTYSTLKVQPAELEDSGVYFCASSQTGVSGGNEQFFGPGTRLTVL.

This clone was counted only a few times. The genes are TRBV30 and TRBJ1-5, with D possibly being TRBD1 (5 bases). The V gene's germline CDR1 is GTSNPN and CDR2 SVGIG (reference sequence). V dropped 2 bases and J dropped 7 bases, with 18 bases sitting between them. CDR3 length: 15 amino acids. The CDR3 loop is CAWSSLGQGGQPQHF. CDR3 nucleotides: TGTGCCTGGAGTTCCCTTGGGCAGGGTGGACAGCCCCAGCATTTT.

CDR3 region: CASSRSAGGLNTGELFF. In DNA form, the CDR3 reads TGCGCCAGCAGCCGGAGTGCGGGGGGGCTCAACACCGGGGAGCTGTTTTTT. The chain has TRBV5-1 and TRBJ2-2; 9 bases fit TRBD2. The CDR3 spans 17 residues. CDR1 and CDR2 from the germline V gene are SGHRS and YFSETQ. The junction had 9 bases not matched to a gene; V was cut back by 4 bases and J by 2 bases. Filled out from reference TRBV5-1 and TRBJ2-2, the complete variable domain reads KAGVTQTPRYLIKTRGQQVTLSCSPISGHRSVSWYQQTPGQGLQFLFEYFSETQRNKGNFPGRFSGRQFSNSRSEMNVSTLELGDSALYLCASSRSAGGLNTGELFFGEGSRLTVL.

The genes are TRBV6-5 and TRBJ2-2, with a weak D call TRBD2 (5 bases). Trimming removed 2 bases from V and 3 bases from J, with 10 bases in between. Germline CDR1 is MNHEY and CDR2 is SVGAGI. This CDR3 spans 15 amino acids. CDR3 nucleotide sequence: TGTGCCAGCAGTTACACAGAGGGATACACCGGGGAGCTGTTTTTT. Protein product: CASSYTEGYTGELFF.

The chain uses TRBV15 and TRBJ2-7; D call uncertain. The CDR3 contains 12 residues. V was cut by 1 base and J by 3 bases, with 4 bases left in between. In germline, CDR1 is LNHNV, CDR2 YYDKDF (reference sequence). This chain's CDR3 is CATSRGYYEQYF. The CDR3 nucleotides are TGTGCCACCAGCAGAGGTTACTACGAGCAGTACTTC.

A few counts support this clone. The J gene is TRBJ2-7, the V gene TRBV29-1, with D possibly being TRBD2 (5 bases). This CDR3 is 12 amino acids long. CDR1 is SQVTM, CDR2 ANQGSEA, per germline. V dropped 4 bases and J dropped 3 bases, with 10 bases sitting between them. CDR3 sequence reads: CSVVPGGYEQYF. The CDR3 bases are TGCAGCGTTGTCCCCGGAGGCTACGAGCAGTACTTC.

The gene calls are TRBV4-2 and TRBJ2-1; 8 bases agree with TRBD2. The V gene's germline CDR1 is LGHNA and CDR2 YNFKEQ. CDR3 length: 16 amino acids. V was clipped by 2 bases and J by 8 bases; unmatched bases: 11. The CDR3 DNA follows: TGTGCCAGCAGCCAAAATCGGGGGGGCGACAAGGATGAGCAGTTCTTC. Translating it yields CASSQNRGGDKDEQFF.

This clone was observed once. This chain uses TRBV9 with TRBJ2-1; 13 bases are shared with TRBD2. CDR1 is SGDLS, CDR2 YYNGEE, per germline. The trim removed 1 base at V and 6 bases at J, leaving 1 base unmatched. The CDR3 loop spans 15 amino acids. CDR3 nucleotide sequence: TGTGCCAGCAGCGTATGGACTAGCGGGGGCAATGAGCAGTTCTTC. Translation: CASSVWTSGGNEQFF. Full variable domain (remainder filled in from reference TRBV9 and TRBJ2-1): DSGVTQTPKHLITATGQRVTLRCSPRSGDLSVYWYQQSLDQGLQFLIQYYNGEERAKGNILERFSAQQFPDLHSELNLSSLELGDSALYFCASSVWTSGGNEQFFGPGTRLTVL.

The CDR3 protein is CASSSLIEEGSGANVLTF. CDR3 bases: TGTGCCAGCAGCTCCCTTATAGAGGAGGGCTCTGGGGCCAACGTCCTGACTTTC. The V and J genes are TRBV7-9 and TRBJ2-6, with TRBD2 as a possible D gene (6 bases). Trimming cost V 4 bases and J 0 bases, with 16 bases left between them. Germline CDR1 reads SEHNR; CDR2 reads FQNEAQ (reference sequence). CDR3 length equals 18 residues.

The J gene is TRBJ1-6, the V gene TRBV2; 7 bases fit TRBD1. V gave up 6 bases and J gave up 8 bases; unmatched junction bases: 4. The CDR3 extends over 13 amino acids. Germline CDR1 is SNHLY and CDR2 is FYNNEI. This CDR3 reads CASSQGQYSPLHF. CDR3 in DNA: TGTGCCAGCAGCCAGGGACAGTATTCACCCCTCCACTTT.

The CDR3 here is CASSARGANTGELFF. DNA for the CDR3: TGTGCCAGCAGCGCTCGGGGGGCGAACACCGGGGAGCTGTTTTTT. V is TRBV9 and J is TRBJ2-2, with 7 bases fitting TRBD2. The CDR3 is 15 residues long. Germline V gene sequence: CDR1 SGDLS, CDR2 YYNGEE. The V and J ends lost 3 bases and 0 bases, in that order; junction bases with no gene match: 2.

The chain is built from TRBV9 and TRBJ2-2; D possibly corresponds to TRBD2 (5 bases). Germline CDR1 SGDLS, CDR2 YYNGEE. The CDR3 runs 15 residues. V lost 3 bases to trimming and J lost 0 bases, with 9 bases between them. CDR3 DNA: TGTGCCAGCAGCGCCGGGGTGGCGAACACCGGGGAGCTGTTTTTT. Its translation: CASSAGVANTGELFF.

The chain employs TRBV7-6 and TRBJ2-5, with D possibly matching TRBD2 (5 bases). Germline CDR1 and CDR2: SGHVS and FNYEAQ. The CDR3 has 15 residues. Between the trimmed V and J ends, which lost 0 bases and 5 bases, there was a span of 13 bases. CDR3 sequence reads: CASSLAAGVRETQYF. The CDR3 DNA reads as TGTGCCAGCAGCTTAGCTGCGGGCGTGAGGGAGACCCAGTACTTC.